This entry features one T cell receptor (beta chain) sequence. Its antigen remains unidentified. Germline V gives CDR1 LGHDT, CDR2 YNNKEL (reference sequence). The CDR3 runs 14 residues. V lost 4 bases to trimming and J lost 5 bases; unmatched junction nucleotides: 4. Measured with immunoSEQ multiplex PCR; TCRdb has only the in-frame clones, and not every one. The sample has 150,000 to 200,000 clones; about nine tenths are singletons. The data were obtained in a study of T cell responses to AZD1222 COVID-19 vaccine. Findings of the study overall: The CD4 TCRs associated with vaccination extended across spike and predominated at 160-218 and 743-854. Among AZD1222 vaccinees, only 5 or 6 were seropositive at baseline. Close to half of all spike-specific TCRs reportedly target regions of the variants that are unmutated.

This chain joins TRBV3-1 (or the pseudogene TRBV3-2) and TRBJ1-4; 7 positions match TRBD1. This TCR came from an adult in good health. Specimen: peripheral blood, collected on day 0 of AZD1222 vaccination. CDR3 protein: CASSPGQWNEKLFF. DNA for the CDR3: TGTGCCAGCAGCCCGGGACAGTGGAATGAAAAACTGTTTTTT.